One sample yielded the 2 T cell receptor beta chains listed below, sequenced in a study of blood T cell repertoires in COVID-19. This table comes from immunoSEQ multiplex PCR, and its TCRdb copy is limited to in-frame clones, with some not included. The sample has under 85,000 clones; approximately 86% are singletons. The sequencing input was peripheral blood. The receptors shown here come from a man between 35 and 55 years old with COVID-19, enrolled during active disease.

The rearrangement links TRBV19 to TRBJ2-5; 9 bases are shared with TRBD1. Germline CDR1 is LNHDA and CDR2 is SQIVND (reference sequence). The CDR3 length is 13 residues. The V gene end was trimmed by 7 bases and the J gene end by 5 bases; junction bases not matched to a gene: 5. The CDR3 sequence is CASKTGGSETQYF. The CDR3 nucleotides are TGTGCCAGTAAAACAGGGGGCTCGGAGACCCAGTACTTC.

This chain joins TRBV15 and TRBJ2-3; TRBD2 is a possible D gene (7 bases). This CDR3 has 14 residues. V gave up 6 bases and J gave up 5 bases, with 15 bases separating them. CDR1 LNHNV and CDR2 YYDKDF come from the germline V gene (reference sequence). CDR3 nucleotides: TGTGCCACCAGATCCGGGGGGCACATAGATACGCAGTATTTT. Translating gives CATRSGGHIDTQYF.